The rows below give T cell receptor beta chains drawn from one sample of a study of blood T cell repertoires in COVID-19. Data came from immunoSEQ multiplex PCR; TCRdb stores just in-frame clones and leaves some out. This sample has under 55,000 clones, with roughly 90% found just once. Input material: peripheral blood. The receptors come from a human donor in a cohort sampled during active COVID-19. The CDR3 runs from the conserved cysteine through the conserved F or W. A D gene is named only where the DNA matches it firmly. Clone size is not always given. Where it is, it says once, few, many or a class for expanded clones.

V gene: TRBV9
J gene: TRBJ2-3
D gene: -
clone size: once
CDR3 DNA: TGTGCCAGCAGCGGAGGGACTGTCACAGATACGCAGTATTTT
CDR3 protein: CASSGGTVTDTQYF

V gene: TRBV21-1
J gene: TRBJ2-1
D gene: -
clone size: -
CDR3 DNA: TGTGCCAGCAGCCCCCGACTAGCGGGAGGCCCACGAGGGCAGTTCTTC
CDR3 protein: CASSPRLAGGPRGQFF

V gene: TRBV29-1
J gene: TRBJ2-1
D gene: TRBD2
clone size: once
CDR3 DNA: TGCAGCGTTGACTCTAGCGGGCCCTACAATGAGCAGTTCTTC
CDR3 protein: CSVDSSGPYNEQFF

V gene: TRBV2
J gene: TRBJ2-1
D gene: -
clone size: -
CDR3 DNA: TGTGCCAGCAGTGAGAGCGAAAGGGGCCATAACCTATCCTACAATGAGCAGTTCTTC
CDR3 protein: CASSESERGHNLSYNEQFF

V gene: TRBV5-3
J gene: TRBJ1-2
D gene: TRBD1
clone size: -
CDR3 DNA: TGTGCCAGAAGCGGCGGGACAGGCGACTATGGCTACACCTTC
CDR3 protein: CARSGGTGDYGYTF

V gene: TRBV7-9
J gene: TRBJ2-1
D gene: TRBD2
clone size: once
CDR3 DNA: TGTGCCAGCAGCCCGGGGACTAGCGGGAGAAACAATGAGCAGTTCTTC
CDR3 protein: CASSPGTSGRNNEQFF

V gene: TRBV12-3/TRBV12-4
J gene: TRBJ1-1
D gene: -
clone size: -
CDR3 DNA: TGTGCCAGCAGTTTAGGTTCAGGTGAAGCTTTCTTT
CDR3 protein: CASSLGSGEAFF

V gene: TRBV5-1
J gene: TRBJ1-1
D gene: TRBD1
clone size: -
CDR3 DNA: TGCGCCAGCAGCTTGCCCGGGACAGGGGGACGGACCACTGAAGCTTTCTTT
CDR3 protein: CASSLPGTGGRTTEAFF

V gene: TRBV6-4
J gene: TRBJ2-1
D gene: TRBD2
clone size: -
CDR3 DNA: TGTGCCAGCAGTGATACCGGGACTAGCGGGAGTAATGAGCAGTTCTTC
CDR3 protein: CASSDTGTSGSNEQFF

V gene: TRBV11-3
J gene: TRBJ2-7
D gene: -
clone size: -
CDR3 DNA: TGTGCCAGCAGCTTAGACGGGAGCTCCTACGAGCAGTACTTC
CDR3 protein: CASSLDGSSYEQYF

V gene: TRBV18
J gene: TRBJ1-5
D gene: -
clone size: -
CDR3 DNA: TGTGCCAGCTCACCGCGCGGTACTTGGGGCAATCAGCCCCAGCATTTT
CDR3 protein: CASSPRGTWGNQPQHF